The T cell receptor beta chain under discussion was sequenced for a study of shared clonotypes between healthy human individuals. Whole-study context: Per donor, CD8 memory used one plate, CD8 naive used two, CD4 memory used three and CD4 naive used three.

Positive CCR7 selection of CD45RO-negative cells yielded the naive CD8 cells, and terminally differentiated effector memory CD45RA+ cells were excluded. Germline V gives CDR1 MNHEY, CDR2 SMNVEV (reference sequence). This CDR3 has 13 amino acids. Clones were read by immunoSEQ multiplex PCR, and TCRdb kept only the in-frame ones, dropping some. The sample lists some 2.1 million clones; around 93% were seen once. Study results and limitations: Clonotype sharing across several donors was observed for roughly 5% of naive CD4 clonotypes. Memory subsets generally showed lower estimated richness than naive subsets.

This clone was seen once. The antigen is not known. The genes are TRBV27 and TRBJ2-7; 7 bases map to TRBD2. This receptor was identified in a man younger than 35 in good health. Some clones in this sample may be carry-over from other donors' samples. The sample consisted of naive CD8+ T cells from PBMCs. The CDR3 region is CAAGGRAWYEQYF. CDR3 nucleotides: TGTGCGGCGGGTGGGAGGGCCTGGTACGAGCAGTACTTC.